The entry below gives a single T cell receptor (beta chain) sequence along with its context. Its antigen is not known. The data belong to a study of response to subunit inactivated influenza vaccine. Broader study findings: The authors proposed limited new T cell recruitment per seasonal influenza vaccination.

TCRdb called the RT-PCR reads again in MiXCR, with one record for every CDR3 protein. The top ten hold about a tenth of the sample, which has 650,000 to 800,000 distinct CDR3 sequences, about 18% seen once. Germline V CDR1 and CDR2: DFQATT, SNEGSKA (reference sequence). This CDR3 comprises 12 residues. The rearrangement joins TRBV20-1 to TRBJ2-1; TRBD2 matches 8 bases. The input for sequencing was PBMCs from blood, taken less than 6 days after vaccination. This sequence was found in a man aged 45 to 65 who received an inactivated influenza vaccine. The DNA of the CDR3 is TGCGTCGGGAGGGGGGGGAGGAATGAGCAGTTCTTC. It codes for CVGRGGRNEQFF.